This is a list of T cell receptor beta chains from one sample in a study of shared T cell receptors in the human thymus. Method: immunoSEQ multiplex PCR; TCRdb's copy keeps in-frame clones and lacks some. The sample includes some 720,000 clones, more than 75% of them seen just once. Separately, the same data were catalogued under a study of human thymus T cells.

Input material: thymocytes. These receptors were obtained from a boy younger than two with a congenital heart defect. The CDR3 runs from the conserved cysteine through the conserved F or W. The D gene is left open where the match is weak. Size values are once, few and many counts, or a class for expanded clones, and some rows have none.

D gene,CDR3 length,clone size,J gene,V gene,CDR3 DNA,CDR3 protein
-,17,-,TRBJ2-2,TRBV12-5,TGTGCTAGTGGTTTGAATGAAACAGGCTCGAACACCGGGGAGCTGTTTTTT,CASGLNETGSNTGELFF
-,11,-,TRBJ2-2,TRBV20-1,TGCAGTGCTCAAAGCGAGGGGGAGCTGTTTTTT,CSAQSEGELFF
-,15,-,TRBJ2-5,TRBV7-7,TGTGCTAGCAGCTTGACAGGCAAGGGGCAAGAGACCCAGTACTTC,CASSLTGKGQETQYF
-,13,-,TRBJ2-1,TRBV27,TGTGCCAGCATAAGTGGCAGGGCGAGTGAGCAGTTCTTC,CASISGRASEQFF
-,14,-,TRBJ1-1,TRBV27,TGTGCCAGCAGTTTTAAAATGGGAGGTGGTGAAGCTTTCTTT,CASSFKMGGGEAFF
TRBD2,17,-,TRBJ2-1,TRBV29-1,TGCAGCGTTGGGGCTAGCGGGACGGGGCCGACCTACAATGAGCAGTTCTTC,CSVGASGTGPTYNEQFF
-,15,-,TRBJ2-7,TRBV4-3,TGCGCCAGCAGCCAAGAAACAGGGCGACAACACGAGCAGTACTTC,CASSQETGRQHEQYF
TRBD2,15,-,TRBJ2-1,TRBV19,TGTGCCAGTAGTATAGATGGCGGGAGGACCAATGAGCAGTTCTTC,CASSIDGGRTNEQFF
-,14,once,TRBJ2-1,TRBV28,TGTGCCAGCAGTTTAATCTGGGAGGAAAATGAGCAGTTCTTC,CASSLIWEENEQFF
TRBD2,18,-,TRBJ2-6,TRBV6-7,TGTGCCAGCAGTTACTCTCGGGGGGACCTCTCTGGGGCCAACGTCCTGACTTTC,CASSYSRGDLSGANVLTF
-,15,few,TRBJ2-2,TRBV5-8,TGTGCCAGCAGCGGGGGAGGTCCGAACACCGGGGAGCTGTTTTTT,CASSGGGPNTGELFF
-,16,-,TRBJ1-1,TRBV11-2,TGTGCCAGCAGCTACTCCGTCCAGGAACTGAACACTGAAGCTTTCTTT,CASSYSVQELNTEAFF
-,17,-,TRBJ1-1,TRBV5-1,TGCGCCAGCAGCTTTCGCCGGGCCAGGGTCTCGAACACTGAAGCTTTCTTT,CASSFRRARVSNTEAFF
TRBD1,16,-,TRBJ2-1,TRBV14,TGTGCCAGCAGCCCGATGGGACAGGGGTTTGTGGATGAGCAGTTCTTC,CASSPMGQGFVDEQFF
TRBD2,17,-,TRBJ2-2,TRBV30,TGTGCCGGCCACCCCGGGAGGGCCCGTTCGAACACCGGGGAGCTGTTTTTT,CAGHPGRARSNTGELFF
-,17,-,TRBJ2-1,TRBV5-1,TGCGCCAGCAGCTCCGCGGGGGCTAGCCCCCTAAACAATGAGCAGTTCTTC,CASSSAGASPLNNEQFF
TRBD2,20,-,TRBJ2-4,TRBV14,TGTGCCAGCAGCTTTAACTCCGGGACTAGCGGGAGGGTTGGCAAAAACATTCAGTACTTC,CASSFNSGTSGRVGKNIQYF
-,15,-,TRBJ2-1,TRBV28,TGTGCCAGCAGTTCGGAACTGACTCGGCGGAATGAGCAGTTCTTC,CASSSELTRRNEQFF
-,15,-,TRBJ2-7,TRBV18,TGTGCCAGCTCACCGCACAGGCCCTCCTCCTACGAGCAGTACTTC,CASSPHRPSSYEQYF
-,12,-,TRBJ2-7,TRBV27,TGTGCCAGCATGGGCAGTCTTGGCGAGCAGTACTTC,CASMGSLGEQYF
-,17,-,TRBJ1-5,TRBV5-1,TGCGCCAGCAGCTTGGTTCCCAGGGCCCTAAGCAATCAGCCCCAGCATTTT,CASSLVPRALSNQPQHF
TRBD1,14,-,TRBJ1-2,TRBV6-4,TGTGCCAGCAGTGACTCAGAGGGGGCTCGGACGAACACCTTC,CASSDSEGARTNTF
TRBD2,17,-,TRBJ2-3,TRBV5-1,TGCGCCAGCAGCTTTGCGGGACTAGCGAGTTTCCGAGATACGCAGTATTTT,CASSFAGLASFRDTQYF
TRBD1,16,-,TRBJ1-2,TRBV28,TGTGCCAGCAGTTTCCCCCCAGGGGGCGAGAACTATGGCTACACCTTC,CASSFPPGGENYGYTF
TRBD2,14,-,TRBJ2-7,TRBV15,TGTGCCACCAGCAGGGGACTAGCTAACCTCGAGCAGTACTTC,CATSRGLANLEQYF
-,13,-,TRBJ1-2,TRBV6-4,TGTGCCAGCAGGAGGGTCCCGCACTATGGCTACACCTTC,CASRRVPHYGYTF
TRBD2,15,-,TRBJ2-1,TRBV29-1,TGCAGCGCCCGGGCGGGGGATGAGCAGTTCCAAGAGCAGTTCTTC,CSARAGDEQFQEQFF
TRBD2,15,-,TRBJ2-7,TRBV5-1,TGCGCCAGCAGCCCAGGACTAGCGGGTCCCTACGAGCAGTACTTC,CASSPGLAGPYEQYF
TRBD1,15,-,TRBJ2-1,TRBV4-3,TGCGCCAGCAGCCCAGACAGGGGGCGTTTGGCTGAGCAGTTCTTC,CASSPDRGRLAEQFF
-,14,-,TRBJ1-2,TRBV7-8,TGTGCCAGCAGCTTAGGGGAAAGGGGAGGGGGCTACACCTTC,CASSLGERGGGYTF
TRBD2,16,-,TRBJ2-1,TRBV4-1,TGCGCCAGCAGCCAAGAAGGGGCGGGAGGGTACAATGAGCAGTTCTTC,CASSQEGAGGYNEQFF
-,14,-,TRBJ2-3,TRBV7-9,TGTGCCAGCAGCCGAGGGCTCACTTCCCCCCCGCAGTATTTT,CASSRGLTSPPQYF
-,13,once,TRBJ2-7,TRBV7-2,TGTGCCAGCAGCCCCCCAGCTGGGAGCGAGCAGTACTTC,CASSPPAGSEQYF
-,13,-,TRBJ2-7,TRBV6-1,TGTGCCAGCAGTGAAGCGCCGGTCTACGAGCAGTACTTC,CASSEAPVYEQYF
-,13,-,TRBJ2-7,TRBV5-1,TGCGCCAGCAGCCGGGACTTTGCCTACGAGCAGTACTTC,CASSRDFAYEQYF
-,13,-,TRBJ1-1,TRBV5-1,TGCGCCAGCAGCTTACAGGGTTTGACTGAAGCTTTCTTT,CASSLQGLTEAFF
TRBD2,17,-,TRBJ2-2,TRBV4-3,TGCGCCAGCAGCCAGGGACTAGCGGGAGTTAACACCGGGGAGCTGTTTTTT,CASSQGLAGVNTGELFF
-,11,once,TRBJ1-5,TRBV6-1,TGTGCCAGCACCCATAATCAGCCCCAGCATTTT,CASTHNQPQHF